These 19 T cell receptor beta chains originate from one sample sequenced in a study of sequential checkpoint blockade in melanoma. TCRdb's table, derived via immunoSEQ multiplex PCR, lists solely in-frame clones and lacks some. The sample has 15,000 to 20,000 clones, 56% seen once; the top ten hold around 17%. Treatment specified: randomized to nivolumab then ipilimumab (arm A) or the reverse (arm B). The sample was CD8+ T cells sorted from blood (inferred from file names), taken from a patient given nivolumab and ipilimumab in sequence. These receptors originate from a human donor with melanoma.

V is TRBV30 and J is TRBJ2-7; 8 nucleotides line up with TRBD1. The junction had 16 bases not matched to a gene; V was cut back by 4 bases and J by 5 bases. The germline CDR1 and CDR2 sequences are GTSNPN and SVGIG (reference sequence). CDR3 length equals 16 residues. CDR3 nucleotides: TGTGCCTGGACCCCGCTTCCAGGACAGGGAGTCCACGAGCAGTACTTC. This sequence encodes CAWTPLPGQGVHEQYF.

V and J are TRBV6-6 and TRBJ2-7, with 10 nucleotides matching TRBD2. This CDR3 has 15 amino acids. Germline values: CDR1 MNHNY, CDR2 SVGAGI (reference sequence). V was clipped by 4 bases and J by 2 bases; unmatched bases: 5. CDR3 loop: CASSSGLAEAYEQYF. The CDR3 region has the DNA TGTGCCAGCAGTTCTGGACTAGCGGAAGCCTACGAGCAGTACTTC.

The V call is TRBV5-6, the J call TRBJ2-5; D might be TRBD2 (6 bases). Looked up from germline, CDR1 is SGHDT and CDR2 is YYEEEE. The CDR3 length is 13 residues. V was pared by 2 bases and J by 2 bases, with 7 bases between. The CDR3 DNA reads TGTGCCAGCAGCTTTGGGGGGCAAGAGACCCAGTACTTC. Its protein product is CASSFGGQETQYF.

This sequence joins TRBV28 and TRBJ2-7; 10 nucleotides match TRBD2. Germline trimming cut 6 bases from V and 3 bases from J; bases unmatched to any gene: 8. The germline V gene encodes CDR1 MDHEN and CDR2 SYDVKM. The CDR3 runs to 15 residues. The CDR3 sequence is CASSPIAGGHYEQYF. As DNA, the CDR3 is TGTGCCAGCAGCCCAATAGCGGGAGGTCACTACGAGCAGTACTTC.

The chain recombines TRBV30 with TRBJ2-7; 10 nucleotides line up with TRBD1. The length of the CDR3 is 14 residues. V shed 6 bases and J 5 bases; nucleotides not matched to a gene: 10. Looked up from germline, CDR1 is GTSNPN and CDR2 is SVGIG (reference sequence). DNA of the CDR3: TGTGCCTGTCTACCGGGACAGGGGCCCCACGAGCAGTACTTC. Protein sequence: CACLPGQGPHEQYF.

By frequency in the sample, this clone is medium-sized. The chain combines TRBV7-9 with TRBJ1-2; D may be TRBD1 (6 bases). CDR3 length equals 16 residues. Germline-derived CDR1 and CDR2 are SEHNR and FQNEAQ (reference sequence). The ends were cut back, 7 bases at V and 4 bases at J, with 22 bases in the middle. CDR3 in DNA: TGTGCCAGCACCCTGGACCCGGGGGGCGCATTCTATGGCTACACCTTC. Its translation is CASTLDPGGAFYGYTF. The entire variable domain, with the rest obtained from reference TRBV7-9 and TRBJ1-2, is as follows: DTGVSQNPRHKITKRGQNVTFRCDPISEHNRLYWYRQTLGQGPEFLTYFQNEAQLEKSRLLSDRFSAERPKGSFSTLEIQRTEQGDSAMYLCASTLDPGGAFYGYTFGSGTRLTVV.

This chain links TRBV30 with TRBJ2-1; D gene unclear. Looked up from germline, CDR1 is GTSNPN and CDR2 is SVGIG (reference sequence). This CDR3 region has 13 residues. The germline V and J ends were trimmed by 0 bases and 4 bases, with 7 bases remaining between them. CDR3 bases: TGTGCCTGGAGTGTACTAACTTACAATGAGCAGTTCTTC. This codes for CAWSVLTYNEQFF.

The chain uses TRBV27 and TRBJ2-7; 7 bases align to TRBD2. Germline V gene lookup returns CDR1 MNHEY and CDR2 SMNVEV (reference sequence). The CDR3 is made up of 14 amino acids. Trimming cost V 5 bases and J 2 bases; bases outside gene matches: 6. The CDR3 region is CASSVLAGPYEQYF. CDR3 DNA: TGTGCCAGCAGTGTTTTAGCGGGCCCCTACGAGCAGTACTTC.

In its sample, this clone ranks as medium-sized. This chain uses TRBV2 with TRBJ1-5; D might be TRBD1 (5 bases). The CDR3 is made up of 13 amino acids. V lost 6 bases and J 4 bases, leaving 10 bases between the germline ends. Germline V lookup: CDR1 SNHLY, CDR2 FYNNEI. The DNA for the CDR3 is TGTGCCAGCAGAGTGGAGGGGAATCAGCCCCAGCATTTT. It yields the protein CASRVEGNQPQHF. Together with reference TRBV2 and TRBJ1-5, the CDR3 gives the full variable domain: EPEVTQTPSHQVTQMGQEVILRCVPISNHLYFYWYRQILGQKVEFLVSFYNNEISEKSEIFDDQFSVERPDGSNFTLKIRSTKLEDSAMYFCASRVEGNQPQHFGDGTRLSIL.

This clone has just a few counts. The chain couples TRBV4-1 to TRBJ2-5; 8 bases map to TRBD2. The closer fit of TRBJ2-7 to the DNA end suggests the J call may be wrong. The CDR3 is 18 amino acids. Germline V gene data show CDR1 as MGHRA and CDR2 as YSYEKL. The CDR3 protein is CASSQDGGIGGATYEQYF. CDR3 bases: TGCGCCAGCAGCCAAGATGGGGGGATCGGGGGGGCTACCTACGAGCAGTACTTC.

The CDR3 loop reads CASSPIPGHTYEQYF. The DNA of the CDR3 is TGTGCCAGCAGCCCAATCCCGGGACACACCTACGAGCAGTACTTC. This rearrangement joins TRBV7-6 to TRBJ2-7, with D maybe TRBD1 (6 bases). Per the germline V gene, CDR1 is SGHVS and CDR2 is FNYEAQ. The length of the CDR3 is 15 residues. V lost 5 bases and J lost 2, with 16 bases in between.

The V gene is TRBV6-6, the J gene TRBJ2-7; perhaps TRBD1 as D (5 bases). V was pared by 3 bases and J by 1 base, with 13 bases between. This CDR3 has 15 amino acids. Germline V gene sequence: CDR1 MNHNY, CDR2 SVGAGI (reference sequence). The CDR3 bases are TGTGCCAGCAGTTATGCTGGGGCCAGATCCTACGAGCAGTACTTC. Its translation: CASSYAGARSYEQYF.

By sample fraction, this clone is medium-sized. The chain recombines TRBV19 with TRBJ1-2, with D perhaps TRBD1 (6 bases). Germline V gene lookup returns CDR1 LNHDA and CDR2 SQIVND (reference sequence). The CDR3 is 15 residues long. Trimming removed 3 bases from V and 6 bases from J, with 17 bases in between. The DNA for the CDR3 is TGTGCCAGTAGTATCCCGGGACAAGTCTACGATGGCTACACCTTC. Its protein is CASSIPGQVYDGYTF.

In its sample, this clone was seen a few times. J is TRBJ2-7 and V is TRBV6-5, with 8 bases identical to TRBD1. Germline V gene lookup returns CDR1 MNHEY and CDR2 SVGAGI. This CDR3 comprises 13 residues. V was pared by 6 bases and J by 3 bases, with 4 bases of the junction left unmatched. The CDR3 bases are TGTGCCAGCAGCCCACAGGGGGACTACGAGCAGTACTTC. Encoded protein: CASSPQGDYEQYF.

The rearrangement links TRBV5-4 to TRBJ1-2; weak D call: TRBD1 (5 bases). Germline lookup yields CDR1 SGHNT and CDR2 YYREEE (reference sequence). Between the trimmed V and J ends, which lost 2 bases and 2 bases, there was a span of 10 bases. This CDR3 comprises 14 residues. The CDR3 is CASSFWGSNYGYTF. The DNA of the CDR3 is TGTGCCAGCAGCTTCTGGGGCAGCAACTATGGCTACACCTTC.

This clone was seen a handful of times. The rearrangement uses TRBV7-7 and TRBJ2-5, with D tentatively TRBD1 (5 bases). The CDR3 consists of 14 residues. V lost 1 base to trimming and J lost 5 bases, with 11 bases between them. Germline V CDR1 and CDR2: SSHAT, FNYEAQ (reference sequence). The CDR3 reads CASSLGQGLETQYF. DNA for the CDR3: TGTGCCAGCAGCTTAGGGCAGGGTCTGGAGACCCAGTACTTC.

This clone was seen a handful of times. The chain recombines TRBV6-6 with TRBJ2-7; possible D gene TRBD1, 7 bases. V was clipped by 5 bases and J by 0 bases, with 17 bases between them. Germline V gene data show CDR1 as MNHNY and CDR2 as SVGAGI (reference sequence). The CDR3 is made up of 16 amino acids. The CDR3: CASSNRGLLSSYEQYF. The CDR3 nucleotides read TGTGCCAGCAGTAACAGGGGACTCCTGAGCTCCTACGAGCAGTACTTC.

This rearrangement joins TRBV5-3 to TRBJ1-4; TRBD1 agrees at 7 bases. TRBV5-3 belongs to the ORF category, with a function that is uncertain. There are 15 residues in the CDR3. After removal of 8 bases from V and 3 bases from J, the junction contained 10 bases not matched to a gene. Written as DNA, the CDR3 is TGTGCCAGCAGCCCATGGGACAGTTCTAATGAAAAACTGTTTTTT. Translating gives CASSPWDSSNEKLFF.

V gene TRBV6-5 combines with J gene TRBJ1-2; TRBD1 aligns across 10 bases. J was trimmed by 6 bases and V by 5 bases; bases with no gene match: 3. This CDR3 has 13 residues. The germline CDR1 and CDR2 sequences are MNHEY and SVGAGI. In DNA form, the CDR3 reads TGTGCCAGCAGTCCCGGGACAGGGGATGGCTACACCTTC. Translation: CASSPGTGDGYTF.